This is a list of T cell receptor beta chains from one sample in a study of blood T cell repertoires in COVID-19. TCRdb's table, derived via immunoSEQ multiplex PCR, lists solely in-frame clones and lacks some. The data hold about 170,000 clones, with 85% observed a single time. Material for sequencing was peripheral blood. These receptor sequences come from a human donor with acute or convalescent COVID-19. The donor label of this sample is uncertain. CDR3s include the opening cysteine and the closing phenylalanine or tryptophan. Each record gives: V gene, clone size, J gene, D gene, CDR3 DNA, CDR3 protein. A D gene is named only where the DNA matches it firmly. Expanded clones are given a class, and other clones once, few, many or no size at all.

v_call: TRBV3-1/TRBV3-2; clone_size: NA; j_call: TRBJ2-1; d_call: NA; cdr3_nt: TGTGCCAGCAGCCTCGGACAGATAAAGTTCTTC; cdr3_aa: CASSLGQIKFF
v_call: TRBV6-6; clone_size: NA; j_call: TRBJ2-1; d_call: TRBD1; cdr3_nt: TGTGCCAGCAGGAACCGGGACAGGGGCATCTACAATGAGCAGTTCTTC; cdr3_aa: CASRNRDRGIYNEQFF
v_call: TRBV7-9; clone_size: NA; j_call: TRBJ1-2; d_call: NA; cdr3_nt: TGTGCCAGCAGCTTAGATATCGCCATCGGTGAGGGCTACACCTTC; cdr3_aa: CASSLDIAIGEGYTF
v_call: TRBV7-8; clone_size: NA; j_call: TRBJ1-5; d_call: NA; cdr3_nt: TGTGCCAGCAGCTCAGCCAGGGCATGGCAGCCCCAGCATTTT; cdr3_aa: CASSSARAWQPQHF
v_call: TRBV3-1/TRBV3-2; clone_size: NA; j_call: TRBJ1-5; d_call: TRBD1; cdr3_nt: TGTGCCAGCAGCCAGCGGACAGGCGGGCCCCAGCATTTT; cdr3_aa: CASSQRTGGPQHF
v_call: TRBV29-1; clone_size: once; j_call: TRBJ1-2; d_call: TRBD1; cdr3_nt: TGCAGCGTTGGAGGAGGGGGCATTCCGGGCTACACCTTC; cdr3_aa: CSVGGGGIPGYTF
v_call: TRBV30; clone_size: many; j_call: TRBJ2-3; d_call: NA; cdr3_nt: TGTGCCTGGAGTGTATTCCCCTTTTCGGGAAAAGCGACTCCAGATACGCAGTATTTT; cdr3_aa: CAWSVFPFSGKATPDTQYF
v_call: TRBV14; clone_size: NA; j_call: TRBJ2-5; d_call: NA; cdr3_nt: TGTGCCAGCAGCCAAGACAAATCATCCGGACTCGTAATAGAGACCCAGTACTTC; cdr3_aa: CASSQDKSSGLVIETQYF
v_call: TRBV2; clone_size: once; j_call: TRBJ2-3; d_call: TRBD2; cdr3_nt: TGTGCCAGCAGTCACCCAGCGGGGTCTAGCACAGATACGCAGTATTTT; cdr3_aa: CASSHPAGSSTDTQYF
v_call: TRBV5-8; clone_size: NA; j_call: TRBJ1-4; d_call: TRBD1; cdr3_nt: TGTGCCAGCAGCTTGGTCAGGGGGGCAACTAATGAAAAACTGTTTTTT; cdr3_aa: CASSLVRGATNEKLFF
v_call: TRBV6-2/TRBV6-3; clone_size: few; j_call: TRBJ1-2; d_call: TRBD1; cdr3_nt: TGTGCCAGCAGTTACGGGGTAAACCGGGACAGGAACTATGGCTACACCTTC; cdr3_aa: CASSYGVNRDRNYGYTF
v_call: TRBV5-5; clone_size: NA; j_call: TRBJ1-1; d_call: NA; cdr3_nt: TGTGCCAGCAGCCCACTCAACCCCCCGACAGGCAGCATGGGCACTGAAGCTTTCTTT; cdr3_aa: CASSPLNPPTGSMGTEAFF
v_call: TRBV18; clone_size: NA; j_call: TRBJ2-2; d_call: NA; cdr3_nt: TGTGCCAGCTCACCACAGACTCGGCGGGGGGAGCTGTTTTTT; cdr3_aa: CASSPQTRRGELFF
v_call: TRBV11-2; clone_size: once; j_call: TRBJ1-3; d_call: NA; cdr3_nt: TGTGCCAGCAGCCTCCGGGGGACCCTGAGCTCTGGAAACACCATATATTTT; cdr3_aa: CASSLRGTLSSGNTIYF